The rows below give T cell receptor beta chains drawn from one sample of a study of blood T cell repertoires in COVID-19. Clones were read by immunoSEQ multiplex PCR, and TCRdb kept only the in-frame ones, dropping some. The data contain 200,000 to 250,000 clones, around 84% of them singletons. Material: peripheral blood. Receptor source: a man aged 35 to 55 with acute or convalescent COVID-19. CDR3s include the opening cysteine and the closing phenylalanine or tryptophan. D genes are given only for firm matches. Part of the rows lack a size; the others show once, few, many or a class for expanded clones.

>.|TRBJ2-1|TRBD2|TRBV15
TGTGCCACCAGCAGAGAGCGTAACCCGGGACTAGCAGGGAATGAGCAGTTCTTC
CATSRERNPGLAGNEQFF
>.|TRBJ1-5|TRBD1|TRBV9
TGTGCCAGCAGCGTCACCGACAGGGGGCACCAGCCCCAGCATTTT
CASSVTDRGHQPQHF
>once|TRBJ2-1|TRBD2|TRBV2
TGTGCCAGCAGTGGGAGAGGGGCGTCTAGCGGGGGGCCCCTCAATGAGCAGTTCTTC
CASSGRGASSGGPLNEQFF
>.|TRBJ1-2|TRBD1|TRBV15
TGTGCCACCAGCAGAGATATTCCAGGGGGAGGCTACACCTTC
CATSRDIPGGGYTF
>.|TRBJ2-5|.|TRBV5-1
TGCGCCAGCAGCGCGGGACAGCTACAAGAGACCCAGTACTTC
CASSAGQLQETQYF
>.|TRBJ1-6|TRBD1|TRBV6-5
TGTGCCAGCAGCGACAGGGGATCACATTCACCCCTCCACTTT
CASSDRGSHSPLHF
>.|TRBJ2-7|TRBD1|TRBV5-1
TGCGCCAGCAGCCCGCGACAGGGGTTCTACGAGCAGTACTTC
CASSPRQGFYEQYF
>.|TRBJ2-1|TRBD2|TRBV5-1
TGCGCCAGCAGCTTGGGCGGGGGGGCAGGCAATGAGCAGTTCTTC
CASSLGGGAGNEQFF
>once|TRBJ2-1|.|TRBV3-1/TRBV3-2
TGTGCCAGCAGCCGATTCGAGGGCTACAATGAGCAGTTCTTC
CASSRFEGYNEQFF
>.|TRBJ1-1|TRBD1|TRBV5-6
TGTGCCAGCAGCGACACGGACAGGGGACTCCACACTGAAGCTTTCTTT
CASSDTDRGLHTEAFF
>once|TRBJ2-7|.|TRBV5-1
TGCGCCAGCAGCTTCTCTGACAATTCCGAGCAGTACTTC
CASSFSDNSEQYF
>.|TRBJ1-2|.|TRBV28
TGTGCCAGCAGTATGGGGGGATCAGCTAACTATGGCTACACCTTC
CASSMGGSANYGYTF
>once|TRBJ1-4|.|TRBV5-1
TGCGCCAGCAGCTTTGGAACTGGACAGATTAATGAAAAACTGTTTTTT
CASSFGTGQINEKLFF
>.|TRBJ2-7|TRBD1|TRBV27
TGTGCCAGCAGGCCACTGACAGGGGGCAGGTACGAGCAGTACTTC
CASRPLTGGRYEQYF
>.|TRBJ2-7|TRBD2|TRBV30
TGTGCCTGGAGTGTAACGGGGGGGCTGAACGAGCAGTACTTC
CAWSVTGGLNEQYF
>.|TRBJ1-3|.|TRBV6-2/TRBV6-3
TGTGCCAGCAGTTACCGGACAGGAAACACCATATATTTT
CASSYRTGNTIYF
>.|TRBJ1-5|TRBD1|TRBV9
TGTGCCAGCAGCGCGACAGGGATGTATCAGCCCCAGCATTTT
CASSATGMYQPQHF
>.|TRBJ2-1|.|TRBV5-5
TGTGCCAGCAGCCTACTGGACTACTCCAATGAGCAGTTCTTC
CASSLLDYSNEQFF
>.|TRBJ1-2|.|TRBV7-6
TGTGCCAGCAGCCGGCTGGAAGTGGCAGGGGCTAACTATGGCTACACCTTC
CASSRLEVAGANYGYTF
>.|TRBJ2-5|TRBD2|TRBV4-3
TGCGCCAGCAGCCAAGACGAGGGGAGGGGGACCCAGTACTTC
CASSQDEGRGTQYF
>.|TRBJ1-5|.|TRBV5-6
TGTGCCAGCGTCTTGGGAGGGCGGTGGAATCAGCCCCAGCATTTT
CASVLGGRWNQPQHF
>.|TRBJ1-1|TRBD1|TRBV18
TGTGCCAGCTCACCTTTACTTTCCAGATCCGGGACAGACGGCCGGAACACTGAAGCTTTCTTT
CASSPLLSRSGTDGRNTEAFF
>.|TRBJ1-2|TRBD1|TRBV18
TGTGCCAGCTCACCGGGACAGGGGGCGGCCAAATATGGCTACACCTTC
CASSPGQGAAKYGYTF
>.|TRBJ1-2|.|TRBV6-6
TGTGCCAGCAGTTACTCGAGGCAGGGGATGAACTATGGCTACACCTTC
CASSYSRQGMNYGYTF
>.|TRBJ2-7|.|TRBV11-1
TGTGCCAGCAGCTTAGCCCAGGGAGGTCGGTACGAGCAGTACTTC
CASSLAQGGRYEQYF
>.|TRBJ1-2|.|TRBV6-1
TGTGCCAGCAGTGAAGCTTCAGGCTTCTATGGCTACACCTTC
CASSEASGFYGYTF
>.|TRBJ1-6|.|TRBV7-9
TGTGCCAGCAGCGTCCAGGGAACCTATAATTCACCCCTCCACTTT
CASSVQGTYNSPLHF
>.|TRBJ1-1|TRBD1|TRBV29-1
TGCAGCGCTACCGGACAGGGTACTGAAGCTTTCTTT
CSATGQGTEAFF
>.|TRBJ2-5|TRBD2|TRBV5-1
TGCGCCAGCAGCTCGACTAGCGGAAGAGAGACCCAGTACTTC
CASSSTSGRETQYF
>.|TRBJ1-1|.|TRBV25-1
TGTGCCAGCAGTGAAGCCAGAGGCCCGAACACTGAAGCTTTCTTT
CASSEARGPNTEAFF
>.|TRBJ2-6|.|TRBV7-9
TGTGCCAGCAGCCTTAGCGGAGGAGGGGCTTTAGCTGGGGCCAACGTCCTGACTTTC
CASSLSGGGALAGANVLTF
>.|TRBJ2-7|TRBD2|TRBV7-2
TGTGCCAGCAGCTCGGTAGCGGGGACAAATTACGAGCAGTACTTC
CASSSVAGTNYEQYF
>.|TRBJ2-7|TRBD1|TRBV7-9
TGTGCCAGCAGTAGGACAGGGGGCAAGCAGTACTTC
CASSRTGGKQYF
>.|TRBJ2-3|TRBD2|TRBV6-5
TGTGCCAGCAGGGCTAGCGGCGGGAATACGCAGTATTTT
CASRASGGNTQYF
>.|TRBJ2-1|TRBD2|TRBV6-4
TGTGCCAGCACTCCTCCACGGGGGGGCTCCTACAATGAGCAGTTCTTC
CASTPPRGGSYNEQFF
>.|TRBJ1-1|.|TRBV30
TGTGCCTGGAGTGTTCGTTTGCTTACAGGCACTGAAGCTTTCTTT
CAWSVRLLTGTEAFF
>.|TRBJ1-1|.|TRBV27
TGTGCCAGCAGTATACAGGGAAGGAACACTGAAGCTTTCTTT
CASSIQGRNTEAFF
>.|TRBJ2-5|TRBD2|TRBV9
TGTGCCAGCAGCGTAGGCGTAGCGGGGGTACAAGAGACCCAGTACTTC
CASSVGVAGVQETQYF
>.|TRBJ1-4|.|TRBV7-6
TGTGCCAGCAGCTTACACGACAATTCTGCAACTAATGAAAAACTGTTTTTT
CASSLHDNSATNEKLFF
>.|TRBJ2-3|TRBD2|TRBV4-1
TGCGCCAGCAGCCAAGGGGTGGGGGGGAGCGCAGATACGCAGTATTTT
CASSQGVGGSADTQYF
>once|TRBJ1-1|.|TRBV5-1
TGCGCCAGCAGCTTGGGGCCACAGGAGAACACTGAAGCTTTCTTT
CASSLGPQENTEAFF
>.|TRBJ2-3|.|TRBV7-2
TGTGCCAGCAGCCGGAGCGCGATGGGTAGTACAGATACGCAGTATTTT
CASSRSAMGSTDTQYF
>.|TRBJ1-6|.|TRBV6-5
TGTGCCAGCAAAAGAAAAGGGGCCAATTCACCCCTCCACTTT
CASKRKGANSPLHF
>once|TRBJ2-5|TRBD2|TRBV7-2
TGTGCCAGCAGCTTAGTAGCGGGGTGGATCGGGGAGACCCAGTACTTC
CASSLVAGWIGETQYF
>.|TRBJ2-7|TRBD1|TRBV2
TGTGCCAGCAGTCGAGGACAGGAGTCTTACGAGCAGTACTTC
CASSRGQESYEQYF
>.|TRBJ1-1|.|TRBV21-1
.
CASSKSSFGAGTNEAFF
>.|TRBJ2-2|.|TRBV18
TGTGCCAGCTCACCACCGGCGGTCACCGGGGAGCTGTTTTTT
CASSPPAVTGELFF
>.|TRBJ1-3|TRBD1|TRBV6-5
TGTGCCAGCAGAAGGGGGCGGGTCTCTGGAAACACCATATATTTT
CASRRGRVSGNTIYF
>.|TRBJ1-1|TRBD1|TRBV4-3
TGCGCCAGCAGCCAAGATTCCGCCGGGACAGGAGTAACTGAAGCTTTCTTT
CASSQDSAGTGVTEAFF